The 15 T cell receptor beta chains presented below share a single source sample, sequenced in a study of blood T cell repertoires in COVID-19. Clones were sequenced by immunoSEQ multiplex PCR, and TCRdb holds only the in-frame ones, with some missing. The table includes 350,000 to 450,000 clones, about 90% detected once. The sample consisted of peripheral blood. These receptors originate from a woman in her sixties or seventies with COVID-19, enrolled during active disease.

The CDR3, as DNA: TGTGCCAGCACCACCCCCGACCCGGGAGGCGGCTACACCTTC. Protein: CASTTPDPGGGYTF. The chain recombines TRBV21-1 with TRBJ1-2. TRBV21-1 is described as a pseudogene. The CDR3 loop spans 14 amino acids.

This clone was counted only a few times. The genes are TRBV7-9 and TRBJ2-7; D perhaps matches TRBD2 (5 bases). Trimming took 5 bases from V and 0 from J, leaving 11 bases between them. The CDR3 has 14 residues. Germline values: CDR1 SEHNR, CDR2 FQNEAQ (reference sequence). The DNA for the CDR3 is TGTGCCAGCAGCCTAGGACTGAGCTCCTACGAGCAGTACTTC. Protein: CASSLGLSSYEQYF. Using reference TRBV7-9 and TRBJ2-7 for the parts outside the CDR3, the full variable domain is DTGVSQNPRHKITKRGQNVTFRCDPISEHNRLYWYRQTLGQGPEFLTYFQNEAQLEKSRLLSDRFSAERPKGSFSTLEIQRTEQGDSAMYLCASSLGLSSYEQYFGPGTRLTVT.

The CDR3 region has the DNA TGTGCCAGCAGCTCTACAGGGTACGAGCAGTACTTC. It specifies CASSSTGYEQYF. The chain combines TRBV11-3 with TRBJ2-7; possible D gene TRBD1, 6 bases. Deletions cut 4 bases from V and 4 bases from J, with 8 bases between. The CDR3 runs 12 residues. The germline V gene has CDR1 SGHNT and CDR2 YENEEA.

The chain has TRBV13 and TRBJ2-7; the match to TRBD1 covers 8 bases. The CDR3 is 14 amino acids. Germline assignment: CDR1 PRHDT and CDR2 FYEKMQ (reference sequence). With V trimmed by 5 bases and J by 6 bases, 9 bases remained unmatched. In nucleotides, the CDR3 is TGTGCCAGCAGCCCGTACAGGGGGTCCGCCGAGCAGTACTTC. Amino acid sequence: CASSPYRGSAEQYF. The full variable domain, its missing parts supplied by reference TRBV13 and TRBJ2-7, is AAGVIQSPRHLIKEKRETATLKCYPIPRHDTVYWYQQGPGQDPQFLISFYEKMQSDKGSIPDRFSAQQFSDYHSELNMSSLELGDSALYFCASSPYRGSAEQYFGPGTRLTVT.

CDR3 sequence reads: CASRRGVGTDTQYF. The CDR3, as DNA: TGTGCCAGCAGGCGGGGGGTAGGCACAGATACGCAGTATTTT. The chain employs TRBV9 and TRBJ2-3; 8 bases match TRBD2. The CDR3 consists of 14 residues. Germline V CDR1 and CDR2: SGDLS, YYNGEE. Losses at the gene ends were 5 bases for V and 1 base for J; bases not matched to a gene: 3.

This rearrangement joins TRBV20-1 to TRBJ1-1, with unresolved D. This CDR3 has 11 amino acids. V gave up 2 bases and J gave up 8 bases, with 9 bases separating them. CDR1 and CDR2 (germline): DFQATT, SNEGSKA (reference sequence). In DNA, the CDR3 is TGCAGTGCTAGATTCGGGGTGGAAGCTTTCTTT. Translated, it gives CSARFGVEAFF.

The J gene is TRBJ2-5, the V gene TRBV7-9; TRBD2 matches 9 bases. Germline CDR1 and CDR2: SEHNR and FQNEAQ (reference sequence). The CDR3 is made up of 13 amino acids. The CDR3 nucleotides read TGTGCTGGGCAGCGGGGGGTCCAAGAGACCCAGTACTTC. Encoded protein: CAGQRGVQETQYF.

CDR3 sequence reads: CASSQWASGGAGELFF. The CDR3, as DNA: TGTGCCAGCAGCCAATGGGCTAGCGGGGGGGCCGGGGAGCTGTTTTTT. The J gene is TRBJ2-2, the V gene TRBV4-2; TRBD2 aligns across 12 bases. CDR1 LGHNA and CDR2 YNFKEQ come from the germline V gene. The CDR3 covers 16 residues. Losses at the gene ends were 2 bases for V and 6 bases for J; bases not matched to a gene: 4.

As regards this clone: Compared with germline, one end of the junction differs, possibly owing to a read error. V gene TRBV19 combines with J gene TRBJ1-1; TRBD1 aligns across 7 bases. Germline lookup yields CDR1 LNHDA and CDR2 SQIVND (reference sequence). The CDR3 consists of 15 residues. CDR3 in DNA: TGTGCCAGTAGTCTAGAGACAGGGAGAGGCACTGAAGCTTTCTTT. It yields the protein CASSLETGRGTEAFF.

The CDR3 region is CASARDRLNTGELFF. For the CDR3, the DNA is TGTGCCAGCGCCCGGGACAGACTGAACACCGGGGAGCTGTTTTTT. This sequence joins TRBV2 and TRBJ2-2, with 7 bases aligning to TRBD1. The CDR3 totals 15 residues. The germline gives CDR1 SNHLY, CDR2 FYNNEI. V lost 8 bases, J lost 1 base, and 7 bases stayed unmatched.

This sequence joins TRBV24-1 and TRBJ2-5; no clear D gene. There are 11 residues in the CDR3. Trimming left V 4 bases short and J 5 bases short, with 4 bases between. Germline loops: CDR1 KGHDR, CDR2 SFDVKD. CDR3 protein: CATSDEETQYF. The CDR3 DNA reads TGTGCCACCAGTGACGAGGAGACCCAGTACTTC.

This clone was observed a single time. Here the CDR3 DNA reads TGCGCCAGCAGCTCGTCGAGCTCCTACGAGCAGTACTTC. Amino acids: CASSSSSSYEQYF. The J gene is TRBJ2-7, the V gene TRBV5-1; unclear D gene. The CDR3 covers 13 residues. Per germline, CDR1 SGHRS and CDR2 YFSETQ. The V and J ends lost 3 bases and 0 bases respectively, with 7 bases between them.

CDR3 bases: TGTGCCAGCTCACTCAACGAGGGCACTGAAGCTTTCTTT. Translating gives CASSLNEGTEAFF. V gene TRBV18 combines with J gene TRBJ1-1; the D is unclear. The CDR3 is 13 residues long. Deletions cut 4 bases from V and 4 bases from J, with 10 bases between. Germline CDR1 KGHSH, CDR2 LQKENI.

The chain employs TRBV7-9 and TRBJ1-3, with D possibly matching TRBD1 (6 bases). The V end lost 7 bases, the J end lost 4 bases, and 17 bases lay between the germline ends. The germline V gene has CDR1 SEHNR and CDR2 FQNEAQ (reference sequence). The CDR3 totals 15 residues. This CDR3 reads CASTEVGATGNTIYF. The CDR3 region has the DNA TGTGCCAGCACCGAGGTGGGGGCAACAGGAAACACCATATATTTT.

A single count supports this clone. This chain uses TRBV2 with TRBJ2-7, with TRBD1 matching 8 bases. Germline CDR1 reads SNHLY; CDR2 reads FYNNEI. The CDR3 totals 16 residues. V lost 7 bases, J lost 7 bases, and 18 bases stayed unmatched. The DNA of the CDR3 is TGTGCCAGCACCCCCGCCCCAGGGGGCATAAAATCTGAGCAGTACTTC. Translated, it gives CASTPAPGGIKSEQYF.